Below, one T cell receptor (beta chain) is given with its context. The sample is drawn from a study of shared clonotypes between healthy human individuals. Positively selected for CCR7, the CD45RO-negative cells used as naive CD8 cells excluded terminally differentiated effector memory CD45RA+ cells. The repertoire was sequenced with immunoSEQ multiplex PCR; TCRdb's copy has only in-frame clones and lacks some. The sample lists about 2 million clones, roughly 95% occurring once. CDR1 and CDR2 from the germline V gene are SEHNR and FQNEAQ (reference sequence). Trimming shortened V by 7 bases and J by 1 base, and 10 bases separated the two germline ends. The CDR3 extends over 13 amino acids.

Sequencing was carried out using naive CD8+ T cells sorted from blood. The sequence was obtained from a man between 18 and 29 years old in good health. V gene TRBV7-9 combines with J gene TRBJ2-5; TRBD1 might be the D (5 bases). CDR3 loop: CASTRGAQETQYF. The CDR3 coding sequence is TGTGCCAGCACGCGTGGGGCCCAAGAGACCCAGTACTTC.